The 30 T cell receptor beta chains given below trace back to one sample, sequenced in a study of CD8+ T cells in alopecia areata. Isolated RNA was reverse transcribed into cDNA used as the sequencing template. Measured with immunoSEQ multiplex PCR; TCRdb has only the in-frame clones, and not every one. Here the sample spans fewer than 250,000 clones, under 40% being singletons. Treatment here: oral pan-JAK inhibitor, 5-10 mg twice daily. Source: CD4+ T cells sorted from blood, taken at approximately week 34, from a patient treated with tofacitinib. These TCRs come from a human donor with alopecia areata.

The chain recombines TRBV9 with TRBJ2-4, with 8 bases that match TRBD1. The CDR3 consists of 18 residues. Unmatched junction bases numbered 12, after V lost 4 bases and J lost 0 bases. Per germline, CDR1 SGDLS and CDR2 YYNGEE. CDR3 DNA sequence: TGTGCCAGCAGCACAGGGACAGGCCTGGATCTAGCCAAAAACATTCAGTACTTC. Protein: CASSTGTGLDLAKNIQYF.

The chain recombines TRBV6-5 with TRBJ1-2; D is undetermined. This CDR3 is built from 13 residues. V was pared by 6 bases and J by 2 bases, with 10 bases between. Germline loops: CDR1 MNHEY, CDR2 SVGAGI. The CDR3 reads CASRSDGNYGYTF. As DNA, the CDR3 is TGTGCCAGCAGGTCGGACGGGAACTATGGCTACACCTTC.

At least ten counts were recorded for this clone. The chain uses TRBV7-3 and TRBJ2-7; perhaps D is TRBD1 or TRBD2 (6 bases each). Trimming pared 2 bases from V and 5 bases from J, leaving 16 bases between. The CDR3 has 15 amino acids. Germline lookup yields CDR1 SGHTA and CDR2 FQGTGA. CDR3: CASSLALGGRNEQYF. The CDR3 coding sequence is TGTGCCAGCAGCTTAGCCCTGGGGGGCCGGAACGAGCAGTACTTC.

V usage is TRBV7-2 and J usage is TRBJ1-1; 7 bases agree with TRBD1. The V gene's germline CDR1 is SGHTA and CDR2 FQGNSA. V dropped 5 bases and J dropped 2; count of bases not matched to a gene: 5. CDR3 length: 14 amino acids. CDR3 region: CASSPQGFNTEAFF. CDR3 sequence (DNA): TGTGCCAGCAGCCCACAGGGGTTTAACACTGAAGCTTTCTTT.

There are a few counts of this clone. Different DNA sequences within this sample yield the same CDR3. The CDR3 DNA sequence: TGTGCCCGCGGAGCTAACTATGGCTACACCTTC. Its protein product is CARGANYGYTF. The V gene is TRBV30, the J gene TRBJ1-2; no firm D call. Germline V gene lookup returns CDR1 GTSNPN and CDR2 SVGIG (reference sequence). This CDR3 comprises 11 residues. V was trimmed by 8 bases and J by 0 bases, leaving 7 bases between them.

A single count supports this clone. The chain couples TRBV7-2 to TRBJ2-1; D is uncertain. The CDR3 covers 11 residues. Trimming took 1 base from V and 9 from J, leaving 4 bases between them. The germline gives CDR1 SGHTA, CDR2 FQGNSA. This chain's CDR3 is CASSLDSEQFF. CDR3 nucleotide sequence: TGTGCCAGCAGCTTAGACAGTGAGCAGTTCTTC.

This chain connects TRBV5-4 to TRBJ2-6; no definite D call. V was pared by 0 bases and J by 1 base, with 5 bases between. Per germline, CDR1 SGHNT and CDR2 YYREEE (reference sequence). The CDR3 has 15 residues. The CDR3, as DNA: TGTGCCAGCAGCTTGGACCTTTCTGGGGCCAACGTCCTGACTTTC. Protein: CASSLDLSGANVLTF.

This rearrangement joins TRBV29-1 to TRBJ2-2; no definite D call. CDR1 and CDR2 (germline): SQVTM, ANQGSEA. The CDR3 covers 15 residues. The germline V and J ends were trimmed by 4 bases and 0 bases, with 12 bases remaining between them. The CDR3 DNA is TGCAGCGTTGCAGTCACAGACGCGAACACCGGGGAGCTGTTTTTT. Translating it yields CSVAVTDANTGELFF.

The table lists this clone with a few counts. In DNA, the CDR3 is TGCAGCGTAGCAGGGGGGGATCAGCCCCAGCATTTT. Translating it yields CSVAGGDQPQHF. The chain combines TRBV29-1 with TRBJ1-5; 7 bases line up with TRBD1. Germline V CDR1 and CDR2: SQVTM, ANQGSEA. CDR3 length equals 12 residues. With V trimmed by 6 bases and J by 5 bases, 4 bases remained unmatched.

This clone was observed once. The chain couples TRBV30 to TRBJ1-6; D possibly corresponds to TRBD1 (6 bases). V lost 3 bases, J lost 16 bases, and 16 bases lay in between. Germline V gene data show CDR1 as GTSNPN and CDR2 as SVGIG (reference sequence). CDR3 size: 12 residues. The CDR3 DNA sequence: TGTGCCTGGAGCTCCTCCGGACAGATTCTCCACTTT. Its translation: CAWSSSGQILHF.

This rearrangement joins TRBV29-1 to TRBJ2-4; 13 bases are shared with TRBD2. Trimming took 6 bases from V and 7 from J; bases not matched to a gene: 12. The CDR3 is made up of 16 amino acids. Per the germline V gene, CDR1 is SQVTM and CDR2 is ANQGSEA. CDR3 DNA sequence: TGCAGCGTGGAGAAACTAGCGGGAGGGCGTGCGAACATTCAGTACTTC. It translates to CSVEKLAGGRANIQYF.

This chain connects TRBV5-6 to TRBJ1-1, with 7 bases fitting TRBD1. Germline V gene data show CDR1 as SGHDT and CDR2 as YYEEEE. V trimming: 2 bases; J trimming: 6 bases; junction bases outside the gene matches: 7. CDR3 length equals 14 residues. The CDR3 loop is CASSFGTVYAEAFF. Here the CDR3 DNA reads TGTGCCAGCAGCTTCGGGACAGTTTACGCTGAAGCTTTCTTT. The entire variable domain, with the rest obtained from reference TRBV5-6 and TRBJ1-1, is as follows: DAGVTQSPTHLIKTRGQQVTLRCSPKSGHDTVSWYQQALGQGPQFIFQYYEEEERQRGNFPDRFSGHQFPNYSSELNVNALLLGDSALYLCASSFGTVYAEAFFGQGTRLTVV.

V gene TRBV18 combines with J gene TRBJ1-1, with a tentative D call TRBD1 (6 bases). V shed 1 base and J shed 3 bases, with 21 bases lying between them. This CDR3 is 18 amino acids long. CDR1 and CDR2 from the germline V gene are KGHSH and LQKENI. CDR3 protein: CASSPLIHQGGPDTEAFF. Here the CDR3 DNA reads TGTGCCAGCTCACCACTAATTCACCAAGGGGGGCCTGACACTGAAGCTTTCTTT.

The V call is TRBV11-2, the J call TRBJ2-3; TRBD2 matches at 8 bases. V shed 5 bases and J 3 bases; nucleotides not matched to a gene: 7. In germline, CDR1 is SGHAT, CDR2 FQNNGV. The CDR3 sequence is 15 residues long. Here the CDR3 DNA reads TGTGCCAGCAGCGGAAGCGGGAGTGGGACAGATACGCAGTATTTT. Its translation is CASSGSGSGTDTQYF. The full variable domain, with the rest looked up from reference TRBV11-2 and TRBJ2-3, is EAGVAQSPRYKIIEKRQSVAFWCNPISGHATLYWYQQILGQGPKLLIQFQNNGVVDDSQLPKDRFSAERLKGVDSTLKIQPAKLEDSAVYLCASSGSGSGTDTQYFGPGTRLTVL.

This clone showed up just a few times. V usage is TRBV4-1 and J usage is TRBJ2-3; tentatively, D is TRBD2 (6 bases). Germline loops: CDR1 MGHRA, CDR2 YSYEKL. Trimming stripped 4 bases from V and 0 bases from J, with 17 bases between. The CDR3 sequence is 17 residues long. Here the CDR3 DNA reads TGCGCCAGCAGCCTAACAGGCGGGGCCTCTAGCACAGATACGCAGTATTTT. This sequence encodes CASSLTGGASSTDTQYF.

This rearrangement joins TRBV7-9 to TRBJ1-2, with no clear D. Germline CDR1 reads SEHNR; CDR2 reads FQNEAQ (reference sequence). V lost 5 bases, J lost 2 bases, and 12 bases lay in between. This CDR3 has 14 residues. CDR3 in amino acids: CASSPDGGNYGYTF. In DNA, the CDR3 is TGTGCCAGCAGCCCAGACGGTGGGAACTATGGCTACACCTTC.

V usage is TRBV6-5 and J usage is TRBJ1-1; 7 positions match TRBD1. The V gene's germline CDR1 is MNHEY and CDR2 SVGAGI. V was pared by 8 bases and J by 0 bases, with 3 bases of the junction left unmatched. The length of the CDR3 is 13 residues. CDR3 nucleotide sequence: TGTGCCAGCTCGGGACAGATGAACACTGAAGCTTTCTTT. Residues: CASSGQMNTEAFF.

In the case of this clone: The sample holds other DNA sequences that translate to the same CDR3. This chain joins TRBV5-1 and TRBJ1-5; 7 bases line up with TRBD1. The CDR3 loop spans 15 amino acids. V shed 0 bases and J 0 bases; nucleotides not matched to a gene: 0. Germline V lookup: CDR1 SGHRS, CDR2 YFSETQ. The CDR3 loop is CASSLGTGSNQPQHF. DNA for the CDR3: TGCGCCAGCAGCTTGGGGACAGGTAGCAATCAGCCCCAGCATTTT.

This clone was counted a few times. The genes are TRBV14 and TRBJ2-6, with a possible D match to TRBD1 (6 bases). The CDR3 has 19 residues. Trimming cost V 1 base and J 2 bases, with 18 bases left between them. Germline V gene data show CDR1 as SGHDN and CDR2 as FVKESK. CDR3 loop: CASSQGLLAGGPGANVLTF. The CDR3, as DNA: TGTGCCAGCAGCCAAGGATTGTTGGCTGGGGGCCCTGGGGCCAACGTCCTGACTTTC.

The CDR3 sequence: CASSQAQREFDEQFF. DNA for the CDR3: TGTGCCAGCAGCCAAGCTCAGCGGGAGTTCGATGAGCAGTTCTTC. The gene calls are TRBV4-2 and TRBJ2-1, with 8 bases that match TRBD2. This CDR3 comprises 15 residues. The V segment lost 1 base and the J segment 8 bases; nucleotides outside the gene matches: 7. CDR1 and CDR2 (germline): LGHNA, YNFKEQ.

The chain recombines TRBV5-4 with TRBJ1-2, with D possibly being TRBD1 (5 bases). There are 15 residues in the CDR3. Per germline, CDR1 SGHNT and CDR2 YYREEE (reference sequence). Trimming pared 2 bases from V and 2 bases from J, leaving 13 bases between. The CDR3 DNA follows: TGTGCCAGCAGCTTCGGGGCAGGGAACAACTATGGCTACACCTTC. Its protein is CASSFGAGNNYGYTF.

The J gene is TRBJ1-5, the V gene TRBV30; possible D gene TRBD1, 6 bases. Trimming left V 0 bases short and J 6 bases short, with 9 bases between. The CDR3 has 13 residues. Germline CDR1 and CDR2: GTSNPN and SVGIG (reference sequence). The CDR3 region has the DNA TGTGCCTGGAGTGTCACAGGGCGTCAGCCCCAGCATTTT. Protein sequence: CAWSVTGRQPQHF.

The sample holds many counts of this clone. The rearrangement joins TRBV5-1 to TRBJ2-3; TRBD2 agrees at 9 bases. Trimming took 4 bases from V and 0 from J; bases not matched to a gene: 3. This CDR3 is 15 amino acids long. Germline CDR1 and CDR2: SGHRS and YFSETQ. CDR3: CASSPSGISTDTQYF. As DNA, the CDR3 is TGCGCCAGCAGCCCTAGCGGGATTAGCACAGATACGCAGTATTTT.

This clone was seen more than once but under ten times. The chain uses TRBV5-6 and TRBJ2-3; D might be TRBD1 or TRBD2, each matching 5 bases. Trimming took 5 bases from V and 1 from J, leaving 20 bases between them. Germline assignment: CDR1 SGHDT and CDR2 YYEEEE. This CDR3 is built from 17 residues. CDR3 sequence reads: CASSPGWGNRGTDTQYF. CDR3 nucleotide sequence: TGTGCCAGCAGTCCGGGTTGGGGGAATCGAGGCACAGATACGCAGTATTTT.

In its sample, this clone was seen a few times. This chain connects TRBV19 to TRBJ1-5; D remains unclear. Trimming removed 4 bases at V and 6 bases at J, with 16 bases between. This CDR3 region has 15 residues. Germline-derived CDR1 and CDR2 are LNHDA and SQIVND (reference sequence). The CDR3: CASSKGIYNPQPQHF. The DNA of the CDR3 is TGTGCCAGTAGTAAGGGCATTTACAATCCTCAGCCCCAGCATTTT.

This clone was counted between two and nine times. The chain is built from TRBV30 and TRBJ2-7; 7 nucleotides match TRBD1. Germline V gives CDR1 GTSNPN, CDR2 SVGIG (reference sequence). Trimming cost V 6 bases and J 4 bases; bases outside gene matches: 15. CDR3 length equals 15 residues. CDR3 nucleotide sequence: TGTGCCTGCACCACCCCAGGGGGTTCGATTTACGAGCAGTACTTC. This gives the protein CACTTPGGSIYEQYF.

CDR3 amino acids: CSGYRVTSYNEQFF. CDR3 nucleotide sequence: TGCAGCGGCTACAGGGTGACCTCCTACAATGAGCAGTTCTTC. The V call is TRBV29-1, the J call TRBJ2-1; tentatively, D is TRBD1 (6 bases). This CDR3 is 14 amino acids long. Trimming cost V 7 bases and J 0 bases, with 13 bases left between them. Germline-derived CDR1 and CDR2 are SQVTM and ANQGSEA.

The V gene is TRBV2, the J gene TRBJ2-2; 8 positions agree with TRBD1. J gave up 7 bases and V 8 bases, and 12 bases lay outside the gene matches. Germline V lookup: CDR1 SNHLY, CDR2 FYNNEI. This CDR3 comprises 15 residues. CDR3 nucleotide sequence: TGTGCCAGCGCCTACCAGGGACAGGATGTCGGGGAGCTGTTTTTT. Amino acids: CASAYQGQDVGELFF.

As regards this clone: The sample holds other DNA sequences that translate to the same CDR3. The chain has TRBV15 and TRBJ2-5; TRBD1 matches at 9 bases. Germline V CDR1 and CDR2: LNHNV, YYDKDF (reference sequence). The CDR3 sequence is 14 residues long. V was pared by 3 bases and J by 1 base, with 0 bases of the junction left unmatched. This CDR3 reads CATSRDRGQETQYF. The CDR3 DNA is TGTGCCACCAGCAGGGACAGGGGCCAAGAGACCCAGTACTTC.

The chain recombines TRBV7-2 with TRBJ2-1; 7 nucleotides match TRBD2. In germline, CDR1 is SGHTA, CDR2 FQGNSA. This CDR3 is 15 amino acids long. The trim removed 1 base at V and 6 bases at J, leaving 6 bases unmatched. CDR3 DNA: TGTGCCAGCAGCTTAGATTCGCGGGGGTTCAATGAGCAGTTCTTC. Residues: CASSLDSRGFNEQFF.